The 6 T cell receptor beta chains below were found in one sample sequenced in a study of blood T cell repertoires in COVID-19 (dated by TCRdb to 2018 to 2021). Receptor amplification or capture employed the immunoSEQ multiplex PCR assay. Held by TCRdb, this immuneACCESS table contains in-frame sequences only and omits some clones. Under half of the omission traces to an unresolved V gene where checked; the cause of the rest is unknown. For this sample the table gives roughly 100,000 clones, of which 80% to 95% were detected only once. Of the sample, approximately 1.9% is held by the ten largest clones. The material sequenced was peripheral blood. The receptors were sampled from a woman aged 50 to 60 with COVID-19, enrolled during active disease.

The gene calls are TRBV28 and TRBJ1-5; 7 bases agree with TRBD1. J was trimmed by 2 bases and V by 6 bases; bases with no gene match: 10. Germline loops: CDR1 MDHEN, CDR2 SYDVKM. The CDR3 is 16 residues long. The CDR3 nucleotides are TGTGCCAGCAGAAACCGACAGGGAAGAGGCAATCAGCCCCAGCATTTT. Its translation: CASRNRQGRGNQPQHF.

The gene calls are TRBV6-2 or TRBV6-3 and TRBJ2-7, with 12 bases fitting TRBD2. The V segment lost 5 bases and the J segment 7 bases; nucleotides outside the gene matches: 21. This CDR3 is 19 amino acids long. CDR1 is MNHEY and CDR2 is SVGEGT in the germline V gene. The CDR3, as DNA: TGTGCCAGCAGTCCCCGACTAGCGGGGGCTACCCTAACTACGGGAGAGCAGTACTTC. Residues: CASSPRLAGATLTTGEQYF.

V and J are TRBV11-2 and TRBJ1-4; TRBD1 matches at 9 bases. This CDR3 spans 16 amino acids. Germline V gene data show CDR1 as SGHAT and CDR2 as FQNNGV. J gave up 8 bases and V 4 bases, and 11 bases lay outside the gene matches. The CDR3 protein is CASSSLTGGPGEKLFF. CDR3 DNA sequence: TGTGCCAGCAGCTCGCTTACAGGGGGCCCCGGAGAAAAACTGTTTTTT.

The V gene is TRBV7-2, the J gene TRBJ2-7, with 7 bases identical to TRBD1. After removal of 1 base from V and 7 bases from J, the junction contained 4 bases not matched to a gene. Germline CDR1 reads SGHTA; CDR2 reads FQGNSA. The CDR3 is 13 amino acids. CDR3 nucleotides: TGTGCCAGCAGCTTAGGCAGGGGGTATGAGCAGTACTTC. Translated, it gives CASSLGRGYEQYF.

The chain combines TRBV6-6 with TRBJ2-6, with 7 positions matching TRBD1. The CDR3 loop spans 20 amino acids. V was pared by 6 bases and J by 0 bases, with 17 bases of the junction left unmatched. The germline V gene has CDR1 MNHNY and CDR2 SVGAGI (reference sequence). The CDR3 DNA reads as TGTGCCAGCAGCCTCAGGACAGGCCCCGGATATAGCTCTGGGGCCAACGTCCTGACTTTC. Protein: CASSLRTGPGYSSGANVLTF.

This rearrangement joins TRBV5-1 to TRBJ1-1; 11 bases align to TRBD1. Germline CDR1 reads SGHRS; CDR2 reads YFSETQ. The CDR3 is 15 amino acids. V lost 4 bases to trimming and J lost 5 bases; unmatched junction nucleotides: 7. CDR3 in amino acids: CASSIGQGARTEAFF. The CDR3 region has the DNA TGCGCCAGCAGCATCGGACAGGGGGCTCGTACTGAAGCTTTCTTT.